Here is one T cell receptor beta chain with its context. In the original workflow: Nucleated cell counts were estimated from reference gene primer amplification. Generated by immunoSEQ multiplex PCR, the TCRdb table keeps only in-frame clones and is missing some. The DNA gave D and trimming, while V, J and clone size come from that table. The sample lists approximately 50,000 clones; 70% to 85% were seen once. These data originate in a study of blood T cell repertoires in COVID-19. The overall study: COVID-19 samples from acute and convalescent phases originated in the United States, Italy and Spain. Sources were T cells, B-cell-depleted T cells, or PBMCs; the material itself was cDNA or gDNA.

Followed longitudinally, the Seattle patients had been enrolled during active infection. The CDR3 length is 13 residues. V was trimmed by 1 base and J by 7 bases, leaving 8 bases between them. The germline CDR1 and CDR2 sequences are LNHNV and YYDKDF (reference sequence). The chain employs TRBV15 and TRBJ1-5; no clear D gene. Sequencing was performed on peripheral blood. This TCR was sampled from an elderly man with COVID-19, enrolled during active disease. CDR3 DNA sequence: TGTGCCACCAGCAGAGTCCCGGGGCAGCCCCAGCATTTT. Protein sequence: CATSRVPGQPQHF.